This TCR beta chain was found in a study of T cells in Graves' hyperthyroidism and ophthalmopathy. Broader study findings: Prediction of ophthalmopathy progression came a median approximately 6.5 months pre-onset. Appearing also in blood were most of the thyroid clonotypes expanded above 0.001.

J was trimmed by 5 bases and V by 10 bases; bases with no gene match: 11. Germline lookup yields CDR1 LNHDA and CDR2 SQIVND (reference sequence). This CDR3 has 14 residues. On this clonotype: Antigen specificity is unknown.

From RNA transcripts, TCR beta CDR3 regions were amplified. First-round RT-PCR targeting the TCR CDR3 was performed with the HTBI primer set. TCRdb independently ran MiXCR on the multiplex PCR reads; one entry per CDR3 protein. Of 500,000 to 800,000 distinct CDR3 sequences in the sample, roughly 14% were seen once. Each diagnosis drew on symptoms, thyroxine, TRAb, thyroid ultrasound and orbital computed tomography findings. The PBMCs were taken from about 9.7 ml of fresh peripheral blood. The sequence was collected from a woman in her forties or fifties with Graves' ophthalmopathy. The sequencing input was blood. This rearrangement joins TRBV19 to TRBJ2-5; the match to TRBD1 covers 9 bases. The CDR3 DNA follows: TGTGCCACTAAAGAGGGACAGGGTTTTGAGACCCAGTACTTC. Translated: CATKEGQGFETQYF. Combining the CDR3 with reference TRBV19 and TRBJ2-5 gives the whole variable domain DGGITQSPKYLFRKEGQNVTLSCEQNLNHDAMYWYRQDPGQGLRLIYYSQIVNDFQKGDIAEGYSVSREKKESFPLTVTSAQKNPTAFYLCATKEGQGFETQYFGPGTRLLVL.